The entry below describes one TCR beta chain. What it recognizes is unknown. The germline V and J ends were trimmed by 0 bases and 3 bases, with 6 bases remaining between them. This CDR3 has 14 residues. Germline lookup yields CDR1 MNHEY and CDR2 SVGAGI. This sample was taken from a study of OX40 agonist ivuxolimab in advanced cancers. Study-wide context: Ivuxolimab doses were 0.01, 0.1, 0.3, 1.5, 3 or 10 mg/kg every 2 weeks. From 23 to 79 years was the age range, with a mean of roughly 64 years, and about 83% were male. Findings and caveats of the study: CD4+ and CD8+ blood T cells expanded clonally by week 6 at 0.1 to 3.0 mg/kg. Specificity for antigen went undetermined in the expanded peripheral T cells.

Some clones are missing from TCRdb's copy, which holds only in-frame ones; the method was immunoSEQ multiplex PCR. Among around 25,000 clones, 75% to 85% were seen once, and the ten largest hold approximately 8%. The sequence came from an adult with an advanced solid tumor such as melanoma, head and neck, liver or kidney cancer. The sequenced sample was CD4+ or CD8+ T cells sorted from blood, obtained in a trial of the OX40 agonist ivuxolimab. This chain connects TRBV6-5 to TRBJ1-5, with no clear D. The CDR3 sequence is CASSYSNNNQPQHF. In nucleotides, the CDR3 is TGTGCCAGCAGTTACTCGAATAACAATCAGCCCCAGCATTTT.